This paragraph covers one TCR beta chain sequence. RNA in amounts of about 0.5 to 1 ug was reverse transcribed with random hexamers. TCRdb used MiXCR to reprocess the immunoSEQ multiplex PCR reads, holding one entry per CDR3 protein. The sample consists of 110,000 or so distinct CDR3 sequences, about nine tenths of them appearing once. The data stem from a study of CD8 T cells in Susac syndrome. Trimming took off 3 bases at V and 5 bases at J, with 8 bases between the two ends. Germline V gene data show CDR1 as SGHNT and CDR2 as YYREEE (reference sequence). CDR3 length: 13 residues. This chain joins TRBV5-4 and TRBJ1-4; no firm D call. The TCR was taken from a human donor in good health. Sequenced: CD8+ T cells from PBMCs. CDR3 DNA sequence: TGTGCCAGCAGCTCGGGGAAAAATGAAAAACTGTTTTTT. Its protein is CASSSGKNEKLFF.